The 21 T cell receptor beta chains below all came from one sample that was sequenced in a study of blood T cells in healthy people across ages. Combining a sample-barcoded 5' primer with a J-beta primer mix, a second PCR ran for 7 to 11 cycles. TCRdb independently ran MiXCR on the 5' RACE reads; one entry per CDR3 protein. The table lists approximately 1.5 million distinct CDR3 sequences, 34% of them singletons. The source material was blood. The receptors stem from a woman in her thirties in good health.

A note on this clonotype: A single base separates this from a much larger clone, so it may be a read error. The chain has TRBV5-1 and TRBJ2-3; D is uncertain. The germline V gene has CDR1 SGHRS and CDR2 YFSETQ. The CDR3 has 15 amino acids. CDR3 region: CASSSRTSSTDAQYF. DNA for the CDR3: TGCGCCAGCAGCTCCAGAACATCGAGCACAGATGCGCAGTATTTT.

The chain uses TRBV7-9 and TRBJ2-1; no clear D gene. V shed 1 base and J shed 8 bases, with 18 bases lying between them. CDR3 length: 16 residues. From germline, CDR1 is SEHNR and CDR2 FQNEAQ (reference sequence). CDR3 protein: CASSLGDTGRLDEQFF. The CDR3 nucleotides are TGTGCCAGCAGCTTAGGGGATACGGGCAGGCTCGATGAGCAGTTCTTC.

The chain joins TRBV6-2 or TRBV6-3 to TRBJ2-1, with 8 bases lining up with TRBD1. The ends lost 6 bases at V and 4 bases at J; junction bases unmatched: 8. Germline loops: CDR1 MNHEY, CDR2 SVGEGT. The CDR3 contains 15 residues. CDR3 sequence reads: CASSPDREIYNEQFF. CDR3 bases: TGTGCCAGCAGCCCGGACAGGGAGATTTACAATGAGCAGTTCTTC.

This clonotype was observed a handful of times. The gene calls are TRBV21-1 and TRBJ1-5; the D call in the table, TRBD1, was not verified against the DNA. TRBV21-1 constitutes a pseudogene. The CDR3 has 18 residues. CDR3 residues: CASSAPGQGAINNQPQHF. The CDR3 region has the DNA TGTGCCAGCAGCGCACCGGGACAGGGGGCGATTAACAATCAGCCCCAGCATTTT.

This clonotype appeared a few times. CDR3 nucleotide sequence: TGCAGTGCTACCAACATGCAATACCAGCATTTT. As protein: CSATNMQYQHF. The V and J genes are TRBV20-1 and TRBJ1-5; unclear D gene. From germline, CDR1 is DFQATT and CDR2 SNEGSKA (reference sequence). V was shortened by 4 bases and J by 12 bases, with 13 bases between the two germline ends. CDR3 length: 11 residues.

V usage is TRBV24-1 and J usage is TRBJ2-1, with D possibly matching TRBD1 (6 bases). Between the trimmed V and J ends, which lost 1 base and 7 bases, there was a span of 13 bases. There are 15 residues in the CDR3. CDR1 and CDR2 from the germline V gene are KGHDR and SFDVKD. In DNA, the CDR3 is TGTGCCACCAGTGATTTACGGCAGGGGAAAAATGAGCAGTTCTTC. This codes for CATSDLRQGKNEQFF.

In regard to this clonotype: A much larger clonotype is one base distant, so this may be a read error. V usage is TRBV6-4 and J usage is TRBJ2-1, with D perhaps being TRBD1 or TRBD2 (6 bases each). CDR1 and CDR2 (germline): MRHNA, SNTAGT. This CDR3 contains 14 residues. The CDR3 spells CAGSGSGGRNEQFF. The DNA of the CDR3 is TGTGCCGGCAGTGGCTCCGGGGGCCGGAATGAGCAGTTCTTC.

This clonotype was recorded a few times. The rearrangement links TRBV15 to TRBJ2-2, with TRBD1 matching 8 bases. CDR3 length equals 14 residues. Trimming removed 5 bases from V and 3 bases from J; junction bases left unmatched: 2. Germline V CDR1 and CDR2: LNHNV, YYDKDF (reference sequence). The CDR3 here is CATSDRGDTGELFF. The CDR3 coding sequence is TGTGCCACCAGCGACAGGGGAGACACCGGGGAGCTGTTTTTT.

The J gene is TRBJ1-5, the V gene TRBV27; D is unresolved. With 6 bases removed from V and 0 bases from J, the gap between germline ends came to 15 bases. In germline, CDR1 is MNHEY, CDR2 SMNVEV (reference sequence). The CDR3 loop spans 16 amino acids. The CDR3 coding sequence is TGTGCCAGCAGCCCTTCCGCAGGTCATAGCAATCAGCCCCAGCATTTT. It is translated as CASSPSAGHSNQPQHF.

This clonotype was counted between two and nine times. CDR3 sequence: CSARPRQGFLYEQYF. For the CDR3, the DNA is TGCAGTGCTAGACCGAGACAGGGATTTTTGTACGAGCAGTACTTC. The chain carries TRBV20-1 and TRBJ2-7; 7 bases align to TRBD1. V lost 2 bases to trimming and J lost 4 bases; unmatched junction nucleotides: 11. CDR1 is DFQATT and CDR2 is SNEGSKA in the germline V gene (reference sequence). This CDR3 comprises 15 residues.

This clonotype was recorded only once. This may be a read error, as it is one base from a much larger clone. The chain recombines TRBV12-3 or TRBV12-4 with TRBJ2-5, with TRBD2 matching over 7 bases. This CDR3 is 13 amino acids long. V trimming: 8 bases; J trimming: 9 bases; junction bases outside the gene matches: 12. The CDR3 sequence is CASQTSISEAQYF. The CDR3 DNA reads as TGTGCCAGCCAGACTAGCATATCGGAGGCCCAGTACTTC.

This clonotype was recorded a few times. The CDR3 DNA reads as TGTGCCAGCAGCAGGGGACTCGGCGGGACTGAAGCTTTCTTT. This encodes CASSRGLGGTEAFF. This chain joins TRBV6-6 and TRBJ1-1; maybe TRBD1 (6 bases). With 6 bases removed from V and 5 bases from J, the gap between germline ends came to 16 bases. Germline CDR1 MNHNY, CDR2 SVGAGI (reference sequence). This CDR3 contains 14 residues.

There are a few counts of this clonotype. The V and J genes are TRBV20-1 and TRBJ2-1, with D unclear. The V gene lost 0 bases and the J gene lost 8 bases, with 20 bases spanning the gap. Per the germline V gene, CDR1 is DFQATT and CDR2 is SNEGSKA (reference sequence). CDR3 length: 16 residues. The DNA of the CDR3 is TGCAGTGCTAGAGAGATCCTCCCGAACCCTTTGGATGAGCAGTTCTTC. This sequence encodes CSAREILPNPLDEQFF.

Concerning this clonotype: A read error may explain this, as a much larger clone is one base away. The chain couples TRBV20-1 to TRBJ1-2; the D gene is possibly TRBD1 (6 bases). The CDR3 has 14 amino acids. Germline assignment: CDR1 DFQATT and CDR2 SNEGSKA (reference sequence). Trimming cost V 0 bases and J 4 bases, with 12 bases left between them. CDR3 protein: CSARDATGRYGYTF. The CDR3 region has the DNA TGCAGTGCTAGAGATGCAACAGGGCGCTATGGCTACACCTTC.

This clonotype has just a few counts. The chain links TRBV20-1 to TRBJ2-1; the D is unclear. Trimming cost V 5 bases and J 8 bases, with 10 bases left between them. Germline V gene data show CDR1 as DFQATT and CDR2 as SNEGSKA (reference sequence). The CDR3 has 11 amino acids. This CDR3 reads CSASPRDEQFF. The CDR3, as DNA: TGCAGTGCTTCGCCTAGGGATGAGCAGTTCTTC.

The rearrangement uses TRBV20-1 and TRBJ2-1; D possibly corresponds to TRBD1 (5 bases). The CDR3 has 16 amino acids. CDR1 is DFQATT and CDR2 is SNEGSKA in the germline V gene (reference sequence). V lost 0 bases to trimming and J lost 7 bases, with 19 bases between them. CDR3 loop: CSARDPSGAGRNEQFF. CDR3 DNA: TGCAGTGCTAGAGATCCGAGTGGGGCAGGTAGGAATGAGCAGTTCTTC.

This chain links TRBV19 with TRBJ1-1, with D tentatively TRBD1 (5 bases). The CDR3 runs 13 residues. V was cut by 7 bases and J by 8 bases, with 17 bases left in between. CDR1 and CDR2 (germline): LNHDA, SQIVND (reference sequence). CDR3: CASTRGRGREAFF. The CDR3 DNA follows: TGTGCCAGTACTCGGGGACGGGGGAGAGAAGCTTTCTTT.

The V gene is TRBV10-3, the J gene TRBJ2-3; TRBD1 or TRBD2 may be the D gene (7 bases each). Trimming shortened V by 7 bases and J by 6 bases, and 11 bases separated the two germline ends. CDR1 ENHRY and CDR2 SYGVKD come from the germline V gene. The CDR3 has 12 residues. DNA of the CDR3: TGTGCCATCAAGGGAGGGGGCGATACGCAGTATTTT. Translating gives CAIKGGGDTQYF.

This clonotype was seen a few times. J is TRBJ2-1 and V is TRBV6-6; 7 positions match TRBD1. CDR1 is MNHNY and CDR2 is SVGAGI in the germline V gene (reference sequence). V gave up 2 bases and J gave up 5 bases; unmatched junction bases: 6. The CDR3 has 15 amino acids. Here the CDR3 DNA reads TGTGCCAGCAGTTACACAGGGGCAAAAAACAATGAGCAGTTCTTC. Translation gives CASSYTGAKNNEQFF.

The DNA of the CDR3 is TGCAGTGCTAGCCCCGGACGAAGCACCTATCATGAGCAGTTCTTC. This translates into CSASPGRSTYHEQFF. This chain links TRBV20-1 with TRBJ2-1; no reliable D call. The CDR3 loop spans 15 amino acids. Germline CDR1 reads DFQATT; CDR2 reads SNEGSKA (reference sequence). V dropped 3 bases and J dropped 8 bases, with 20 bases sitting between them.

This clonotype was recorded a few times. The V gene is TRBV5-6, the J gene TRBJ2-1; D unresolved. The germline CDR1 and CDR2 sequences are SGHDT and YYEEEE. This CDR3 has 14 residues. With 4 bases removed from V and 7 bases from J, the gap between germline ends came to 15 bases. CDR3 amino acids: CASSVGDRPNEQFF. DNA for the CDR3: TGTGCCAGCAGCGTGGGTGATAGACCAAATGAGCAGTTCTTC.